One sample yielded the 30 T cell receptor beta chains listed below, sequenced in a study of cytomegalovirus exposure and HLA in healthy donors. The data were produced by immunoSEQ multiplex PCR, yet TCRdb's version contains in-frame clones alone and is incomplete. The table shows 95,000 to 150,000 clones, with around 90% occurring only once. The sequencing input was PBMCs. The receptors here all came from a young woman in good health and CMV-seronegative.

This rearrangement joins TRBV28 to TRBJ2-7; perhaps TRBD2 as D (5 bases). V dropped 4 bases and J dropped 6 bases, with 16 bases sitting between them. CDR1 and CDR2 from the germline V gene are MDHEN and SYDVKM. The CDR3 has 14 amino acids. The CDR3 region is CASSSLDGVGEQYF. The CDR3 nucleotides are TGTGCCAGCAGTTCCCTGGACGGGGTTGGCGAGCAGTACTTC.

The rearrangement uses TRBV2 and TRBJ2-5; D is possibly TRBD2 (6 bases). The CDR3 has 14 residues. V was pared by 5 bases and J by 5 bases, with 15 bases between. The V gene's germline CDR1 is SNHLY and CDR2 FYNNEI. The CDR3 region has the DNA TGTGCCAGCAGTCGGGACTGGCGGATGGAGACCCAGTACTTC. Its translation: CASSRDWRMETQYF.

The CDR3 nucleotides read TGTGCCAGCATCACAGACAGGGGTGGCTATGGCTACACCTTC. This gives the protein CASITDRGGYGYTF. This chain links TRBV27 with TRBJ1-2, with 8 positions matching TRBD1. This CDR3 is 14 amino acids long. Germline CDR1 is MNHEY and CDR2 is SMNVEV (reference sequence). With V trimmed by 7 bases and J by 4 bases, 8 bases remained unmatched.

This clone was found once. CDR3 loop: CASSPRGLAGIYEQYF. The CDR3 bases are TGTGCCAGCAGCCCACGGGGACTAGCGGGGATCTACGAGCAGTACTTC. The J gene is TRBJ2-7, the V gene TRBV7-2, with 13 bases fitting TRBD2. In germline, CDR1 is SGHTA, CDR2 FQGNSA. V trimming: 5 bases; J trimming: 3 bases; junction bases outside the gene matches: 7. The CDR3 is 16 amino acids.

The chain couples TRBV29-1 to TRBJ2-1; 8 nucleotides agree with TRBD1. Germline V gene lookup returns CDR1 SQVTM and CDR2 ANQGSEA. V lost 6 bases to trimming and J lost 6 bases; unmatched junction nucleotides: 10. The CDR3 length is 14 residues. Here the CDR3 DNA reads TGCAGCGTGGGCACCGGGACAGGTAGCAATGAGCAGTTCTTC. This translates into CSVGTGTGSNEQFF.

This clone was counted a single time. The chain employs TRBV29-1 and TRBJ1-1, with D hard to call. This CDR3 has 12 residues. The V gene lost 4 bases and the J gene lost 0 bases, with 6 bases spanning the gap. Looked up from germline, CDR1 is SQVTM and CDR2 is ANQGSEA. In nucleotides, the CDR3 is TGCAGCGTTGCGTCGGTGAACACTGAAGCTTTCTTT. It encodes CSVASVNTEAFF.

This clone was observed once. V is TRBV9 and J is TRBJ1-1, with D possibly matching TRBD1 (6 bases). Germline CDR1 SGDLS, CDR2 YYNGEE. This CDR3 contains 15 residues. The V gene lost 0 bases and the J gene lost 5 bases, with 14 bases spanning the gap. CDR3 sequence reads: CASSVEPGRGTEAFF. The DNA for the CDR3 is TGTGCCAGCAGCGTAGAGCCAGGGAGGGGGACTGAAGCTTTCTTT.

The sample holds one count of this clone. The gene calls are TRBV6-1 and TRBJ2-7; 7 bases match TRBD2. The germline gives CDR1 MNHNS, CDR2 SASEGT. The CDR3 length is 13 residues. Germline trimming cut 8 bases from V and 4 bases from J; bases unmatched to any gene: 8. Here the CDR3 DNA reads TGTGCCAGCGCTCCGGGAGGCCCTTACGAGCAGTACTTC. Encoded protein: CASAPGGPYEQYF.

The gene calls are TRBV7-3 and TRBJ2-7; tentative D call: TRBD1 (6 bases). This CDR3 has 15 residues. The V end lost 0 bases, the J end lost 3 bases, and 12 bases lay between the germline ends. CDR1 is SGHTA, CDR2 FQGTGA, per germline. CDR3 sequence (DNA): TGTGCCAGCAGCTTAACCGTGGGACACTTCTACGAGCAGTACTTC. Its protein is CASSLTVGHFYEQYF.

This chain joins TRBV5-1 and TRBJ2-5, with 8 bases aligning to TRBD2. CDR1 is SGHRS, CDR2 YFSETQ, per germline. J was trimmed by 5 bases and V by 3 bases; bases with no gene match: 12. The CDR3 totals 16 residues. The CDR3 sequence: CASSYTGTSNVETQYF. In DNA form, the CDR3 reads TGCGCCAGCAGCTATACCGGGACTAGTAACGTCGAGACCCAGTACTTC.

The chain joins TRBV7-9 to TRBJ2-1; 11 bases agree with TRBD2. The CDR3 has 16 amino acids. The trim removed 2 bases at V and 3 bases at J, leaving 3 bases unmatched. The germline gives CDR1 SEHNR, CDR2 FQNEAQ (reference sequence). CDR3 coding DNA: TGTGCCAGCAGCTTAATGGGACTAGCGGACTACAATGAGCAGTTCTTC. Translated: CASSLMGLADYNEQFF.

J is TRBJ2-5 and V is TRBV7-9; D is unclear. CDR3 length equals 11 residues. Per germline, CDR1 SEHNR and CDR2 FQNEAQ (reference sequence). V lost 4 bases to trimming and J lost 3 bases, with 3 bases between them. DNA of the CDR3: TGTGCCAGCAGCTCTAAAGAGACCCAGTACTTC. Its protein is CASSSKETQYF.

The chain employs TRBV7-3 and TRBJ2-1, with 11 bases lining up with TRBD2. With V trimmed by 5 bases and J by 6 bases, 6 bases remained unmatched. The CDR3 sequence is 15 residues long. Germline CDR1 reads SGHTA; CDR2 reads FQGTGA. CDR3 loop: CASSLAGGVGNEQFF. CDR3 sequence (DNA): TGTGCCAGCAGCCTAGCGGGAGGTGTGGGCAATGAGCAGTTCTTC.

This chain uses TRBV7-8 with TRBJ2-1, with 8 bases lining up with TRBD2. The germline V gene has CDR1 SGHVS and CDR2 FQNEAQ. The junction had 8 bases not matched to a gene; V was cut back by 1 base and J by 6 bases. This CDR3 region has 16 residues. CDR3 bases: TGTGCCAGCAGCTTAGGTCCAGCGGGAGCCCCCAATGAGCAGTTCTTC. Translating it yields CASSLGPAGAPNEQFF.

The J gene is TRBJ1-4, the V gene TRBV5-1; unclear D gene. The CDR3 runs 17 residues. Trimming removed 0 bases at V and 3 bases at J, with 15 bases between. Germline V gives CDR1 SGHRS, CDR2 YFSETQ. CDR3 coding DNA: TGCGCCAGCAGCTTGGATTATAGGAGGCTCTCTAATGAAAAACTGTTTTTT. Encoded protein: CASSLDYRRLSNEKLFF.

The chain is built from TRBV19 and TRBJ2-7, with 7 nucleotides matching TRBD1. The CDR3 is 14 residues long. Trimming at V came to 2 bases and at J to 2 bases, leaving 3 bases not matched to a gene. Germline V CDR1 and CDR2: LNHDA, SQIVND (reference sequence). The chain's CDR3 is CASSISGTAYEQYF. The CDR3 DNA reads TGTGCCAGTAGTATATCGGGGACAGCCTACGAGCAGTACTTC.

This clone was picked up one time. This rearrangement joins TRBV28 to TRBJ1-2; 8 nucleotides match TRBD1. The CDR3 length is 18 residues. Germline CDR1 is MDHEN and CDR2 is SYDVKM. V was clipped by 2 bases and J by 4 bases; unmatched bases: 15. The CDR3, as DNA: TGTGCCAGCAGTTTACCCAGGGGGCGCAGGCAGTGGGTCTATGGCTACACCTTC. Translating it yields CASSLPRGRRQWVYGYTF.

The chain uses TRBV7-5 and TRBJ2-7; the table's D call TRBD1 went unverified against the DNA. TRBV7-5 represents a pseudogene. This CDR3 spans 16 amino acids. CDR3 amino acids: CVSSFGRTKRSYEQYF. The CDR3 DNA reads TGTGTCAGCTCTTTCGGAAGGACAAAGCGCTCCTACGAGCAGTACTTC.

This clone came up once. The chain couples TRBV28 to TRBJ1-1; the D is unclear. The CDR3 is 15 residues long. Germline lookup yields CDR1 MDHEN and CDR2 SYDVKM. Trimming cost V 10 bases and J 0 bases, with 18 bases left between them. The CDR3 spells CAISARDIMNTEAFF. CDR3 DNA sequence: TGTGCCATCTCAGCCCGAGACATAATGAACACTGAAGCTTTCTTT.

This clone was observed once. J is TRBJ2-1 and V is TRBV7-2, with 14 bases matching TRBD2. With V trimmed by 5 bases and J by 2 bases, 11 bases remained unmatched. This CDR3 contains 19 residues. Germline V gives CDR1 SGHTA, CDR2 FQGNSA. The CDR3 region is CASSRLSWTSGRPYNEQFF. CDR3 DNA sequence: TGTGCCAGCAGCCGTCTCTCCTGGACTAGCGGGAGGCCCTACAATGAGCAGTTCTTC.

The chain is built from TRBV7-2 and TRBJ2-1; 9 bases line up with TRBD2. Germline CDR1 reads SGHTA; CDR2 reads FQGNSA. Trimming removed 6 bases from V and 4 bases from J; junction bases left unmatched: 7. This CDR3 region has 15 residues. The CDR3 DNA follows: TGTGCCAGCAGTCCCTCCCTAGCGGGGTACAATGAGCAGTTCTTC. This translates into CASSPSLAGYNEQFF.

The rearrangement links TRBV29-1 to TRBJ1-4, with TRBD1 as a possible D gene (6 bases). CDR3 size: 13 residues. Per the germline V gene, CDR1 is SQVTM and CDR2 is ANQGSEA. V was cut by 7 bases and J by 8 bases, with 17 bases left in between. The CDR3 here is CSAGVQGREKLFF. In DNA form, the CDR3 reads TGCAGCGCCGGAGTCCAGGGGCGGGAAAAACTGTTTTTT.

The genes are TRBV7-2 and TRBJ2-1, with 7 bases aligning to TRBD2. The junction had 12 bases not matched to a gene; V was cut back by 1 base and J by 6 bases. There are 17 residues in the CDR3. The germline CDR1 and CDR2 sequences are SGHTA and FQGNSA. CDR3 protein: CASSLGPGREYVNEQFF. CDR3 sequence (DNA): TGTGCCAGCAGCTTAGGGCCCGGGCGGGAGTATGTCAATGAGCAGTTCTTC.

This chain uses TRBV28 with TRBJ2-7, with 11 bases fitting TRBD2. The CDR3 length is 15 residues. Trimming took 4 bases from V and 4 from J; bases not matched to a gene: 6. Germline V gives CDR1 MDHEN, CDR2 SYDVKM. This CDR3 reads CASSSPPSGRYEQYF. The CDR3 DNA reads as TGTGCCAGCAGTTCCCCCCCTAGCGGGAGGTACGAGCAGTACTTC.

In DNA form, the CDR3 reads TGTGCCAGCAGCCAAGATCTTGGGGGGATTGGCACCGGGGAGCTGTTTTTT. Translated: CASSQDLGGIGTGELFF. The gene calls are TRBV4-2 and TRBJ2-2; perhaps TRBD2 as D (6 bases). Germline assignment: CDR1 LGHNA and CDR2 YNFKEQ. CDR3 size: 17 residues. Trimming removed 0 bases at V and 4 bases at J, with 15 bases between.

V usage is TRBV6-5 and J usage is TRBJ2-5; D ambiguous. Trimming took 11 bases from V and 5 from J, leaving 9 bases between them. Germline CDR1 is MNHEY and CDR2 is SVGAGI. CDR3 length: 10 amino acids. The CDR3 DNA reads as TGTGCCCTATATACGGAGACCCAGTACTTC. This gives the protein CALYTETQYF.

The rearrangement joins TRBV6-1 to TRBJ1-2; D is unresolved. Trimming took off 3 bases at V and 4 bases at J, with 9 bases between the two ends. The CDR3 has 13 residues. Germline V gives CDR1 MNHNS, CDR2 SASEGT. Here the CDR3 reads CASSDGVLYGYTF. The DNA of the CDR3 is TGTGCCAGCAGTGACGGAGTCCTCTATGGCTACACCTTC.

This chain uses TRBV5-1 with TRBJ2-3, with TRBD2 as a possible D gene (7 bases). The CDR3 length is 15 residues. Trimming left V 0 bases short and J 0 bases short, with 8 bases between. Germline assignment: CDR1 SGHRS and CDR2 YFSETQ. CDR3 DNA sequence: TGCGCCAGCAGCTTGGCGGGGGGCAGCACAGATACGCAGTATTTT. Amino acid sequence: CASSLAGGSTDTQYF.

The chain is built from TRBV27 and TRBJ2-1; D gene ambiguous. The V end was cut by 3 bases, the J end by 8 bases, with 17 bases between. This CDR3 region has 15 residues. Germline V lookup: CDR1 MNHEY, CDR2 SMNVEV (reference sequence). The CDR3 region has the DNA TGTGCCAGCAGTTTCCAATACCCCTTTCGGGATGAGCAGTTCTTC. Translation gives CASSFQYPFRDEQFF.

Here the CDR3 reads CASSISGTGRTEAFF. The CDR3 DNA sequence: TGTGCCAGTAGTATTAGTGGAACAGGGCGGACTGAAGCTTTCTTT. J is TRBJ1-1 and V is TRBV19, with a weak D call TRBD1 (6 bases). Trimming took 3 bases from V and 5 from J, leaving 16 bases between them. CDR3 size: 15 residues. Per germline, CDR1 LNHDA and CDR2 SQIVND (reference sequence).